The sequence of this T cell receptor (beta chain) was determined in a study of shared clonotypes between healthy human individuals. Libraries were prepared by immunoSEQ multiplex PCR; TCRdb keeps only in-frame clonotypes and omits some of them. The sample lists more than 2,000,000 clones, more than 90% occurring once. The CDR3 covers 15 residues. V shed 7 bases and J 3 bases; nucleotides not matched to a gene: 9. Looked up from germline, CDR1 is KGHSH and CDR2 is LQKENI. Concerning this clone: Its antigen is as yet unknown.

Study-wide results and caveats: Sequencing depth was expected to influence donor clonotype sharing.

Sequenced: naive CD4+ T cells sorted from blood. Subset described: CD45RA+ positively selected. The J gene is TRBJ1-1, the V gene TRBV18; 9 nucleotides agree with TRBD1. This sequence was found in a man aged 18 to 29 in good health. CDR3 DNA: TGTGCCAGCTTACCGAAAACAGGGGGCGACACTGAAGCTTTCTTT. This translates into CASLPKTGGDTEAFF.